This TCR beta chain was sequenced during a study of identical twins. Findings and limits, study-wide: Out-of-frame alpha sequences that twins shared showed excess low generation probability. For monozygotic twins, models underestimated out-of-frame TCR alpha sharing.

Unique molecular identifiers were in the cDNA, with template-switch universal primer binding. TCRdb redid the calling of the 5' RACE reads with MiXCR, one entry per CDR3 protein. This sample carries 450,000 or so distinct CDR3 sequences, less than 25% of them seen once, and the ten largest clones take over 2.5%. On this clonotype itself: The antigen remains unidentified.

CDR3 length: 15 amino acids. Germline V CDR1 and CDR2: MNHNS, SASEGT. V was clipped by 8 bases and J by 0 bases; unmatched bases: 7. In addition, the sample was reused for a study of T cells expressing NK-cell markers.

The V call is TRBV6-1, the J call TRBJ2-3, with 8 bases fitting TRBD1. Material: CD4+ T cells sorted from blood. The receptor's source is a woman between 18 and 29 years old in good health. CDR3 coding DNA: TGTGCCAGCGGCAGGACAGGGTTTAGCACAGATACGCAGTATTTT. As protein: CASGRTGFSTDTQYF.